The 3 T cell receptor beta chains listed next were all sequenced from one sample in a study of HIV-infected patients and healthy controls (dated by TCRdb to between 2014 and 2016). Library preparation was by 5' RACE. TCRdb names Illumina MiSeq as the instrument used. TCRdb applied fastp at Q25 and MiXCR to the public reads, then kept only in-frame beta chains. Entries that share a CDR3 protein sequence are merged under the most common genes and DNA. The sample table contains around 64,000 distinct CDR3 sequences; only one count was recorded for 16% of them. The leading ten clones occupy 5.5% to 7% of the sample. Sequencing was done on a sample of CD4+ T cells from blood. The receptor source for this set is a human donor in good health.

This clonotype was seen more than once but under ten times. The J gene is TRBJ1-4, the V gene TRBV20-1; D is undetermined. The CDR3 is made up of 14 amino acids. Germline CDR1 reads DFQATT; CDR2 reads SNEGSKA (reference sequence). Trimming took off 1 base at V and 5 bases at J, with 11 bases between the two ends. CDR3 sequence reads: CSARGPGNNEKLFF. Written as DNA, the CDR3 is TGCAGTGCTAGAGGGCCGGGAAACAATGAAAAACTGTTTTTT.

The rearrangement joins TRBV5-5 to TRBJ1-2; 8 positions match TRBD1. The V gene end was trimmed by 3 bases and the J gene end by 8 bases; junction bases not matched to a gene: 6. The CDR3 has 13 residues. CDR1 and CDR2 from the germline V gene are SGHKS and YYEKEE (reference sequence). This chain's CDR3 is CASSYTGTGGYTF. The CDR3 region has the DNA TGTGCCAGCAGCTATACCGGGACAGGCGGCTACACCTTC.

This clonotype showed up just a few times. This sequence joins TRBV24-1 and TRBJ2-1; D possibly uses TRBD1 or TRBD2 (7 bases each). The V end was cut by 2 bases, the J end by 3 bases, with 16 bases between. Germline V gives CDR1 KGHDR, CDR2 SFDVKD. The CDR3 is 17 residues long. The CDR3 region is CATSDSPPRGGYNEQFF. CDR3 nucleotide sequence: TGTGCCACCAGTGATTCCCCCCCCAGGGGGGGCTACAATGAGCAGTTCTTC.